This TCR beta chain was recorded in a study of low-dose radiotherapy and immunotherapy resistance in tumors. In the study overall: The study gave Cohort 2 1 Gy per fraction every two weeks, totaling 13 Gy over 26 weeks. The regimen for patients comprised intravenous nivolumab 240 mg every two weeks plus intravenous ipilimumab 1 mg/kg every six weeks.

Germline assignment: CDR1 SGHRS and CDR2 YFSETQ. Trimming took off 2 bases at V and 3 bases at J, with 14 bases between the two ends. This CDR3 has 15 residues. This clonotype was detected ten times or more. Time point in this sample: before trial treatment. Those who qualified had advanced solid tumors (lacking tumor-infiltrating lymphocytes). Both TCRalpha and TCRbeta chains were reverse transcribed with V-gene-specific primers. Amplification of TCRs used a constant-region primer and V-primer adapter for 15 to 25 PCR cycles. TCRdb reanalysed the reads using MiXCR and keeps one entry per CDR3 protein. The repertoire includes nearly 95,000 distinct CDR3 sequences, more than 7.5% of them detected once, and around 0.98% sits in the top ten.

This sample comprised PBMCs, obtained before treatment. The sequence came from a male donor with prostate cancer. V usage is TRBV5-1 and J usage is TRBJ1-1, with D uncertain. The DNA of the CDR3 is TGCGCCAGCAGCTTTGAACAGCGGGAATACACTGAAGCTTTCTTT. This encodes CASSFEQREYTEAFF.